This passage covers 27 T cell receptor beta chains from one sample sequenced in a study of blood T cell repertoires in COVID-19. The data were produced by immunoSEQ multiplex PCR, yet TCRdb's version contains in-frame clones alone and is incomplete. Among 200,000 or so clones listed, roughly four fifths were seen once. The sequencing sample was made of PBMCs or T cells enriched from blood (not recorded which). The receptor source for this set is a man aged 35-49 years who had recovered from COVID-19.

The rearrangement links TRBV3-1 (or the pseudogene TRBV3-2) to TRBJ2-1; 16 bases fit TRBD2. This CDR3 region has 21 residues. Looked up from germline, CDR1 is LGHDT and CDR2 is YNNKEL (reference sequence). V shed 4 bases, J shed 8 bases, and the junction held 20 bases outside the gene matches. The CDR3 loop reads CASSRARGTSGGAFSNHEQFF. The CDR3 region has the DNA TGTGCCAGCAGCCGAGCTCGCGGGACTAGCGGGGGGGCCTTCTCGAACCATGAGCAGTTCTTC.

This clone came up once. The chain has TRBV10-2 and TRBJ1-2; 10 nucleotides align to TRBD1. The CDR3 is 14 amino acids. Germline assignment: CDR1 WSHSY and CDR2 SAAADI. The V segment lost 6 bases and the J segment 8 bases; nucleotides outside the gene matches: 9. CDR3 in DNA: TGCGCCAGCAGCGACGACAGGGGGCGCGAGGGCTACACCTTC. Translation: CASSDDRGREGYTF.

The V and J genes are TRBV25-1 and TRBJ2-3; unclear D gene. The V gene's germline CDR1 is MGHDK and CDR2 SYGVNS. The CDR3 is 14 residues long. The ends were cut back, 3 bases at V and 5 bases at J, with 12 bases in the middle. This CDR3 reads CASSDPRGLDTQYF. Here the CDR3 DNA reads TGTGCCAGCAGTGATCCCCGTGGCTTAGATACGCAGTATTTT.

V is TRBV25-1 and J is TRBJ2-1, with 8 bases identical to TRBD2. V lost 4 bases to trimming and J lost 0 bases; unmatched junction nucleotides: 11. The CDR3 sequence is 18 residues long. CDR1 is MGHDK and CDR2 is SYGVNS in the germline V gene. CDR3 DNA sequence: TGTGCCAGCAGTGGGGCCGGGAGGGGCGCCAACTCCTACAATGAGCAGTTCTTC. Its translation is CASSGAGRGANSYNEQFF.

For this clone: Compared with germline, one end of the junction differs, possibly owing to a read error. The chain carries TRBV7-9 and TRBJ1-3, with 9 bases identical to TRBD1. Germline loops: CDR1 SEHNR, CDR2 FQNEAQ (reference sequence). The CDR3 loop spans 13 amino acids. This CDR3 reads CLGDRALENTIYF. CDR3 nucleotide sequence: TGCCTAGGGGACAGGGCTCTCGAAAACACCATATATTTT.

The V gene is TRBV20-1, the J gene TRBJ2-3; D tentatively fits TRBD1 or TRBD2 (6 bases each). Trimming shortened V by 3 bases and J by 3 bases, and 13 bases separated the two germline ends. The length of the CDR3 is 14 residues. Looked up from germline, CDR1 is DFQATT and CDR2 is SNEGSKA (reference sequence). CDR3 loop: CSASGGLVTDTQYF. The CDR3, as DNA: TGCAGTGCTAGTGGGGGGCTAGTAACAGATACGCAGTATTTT.

The rearrangement joins TRBV11-3 to TRBJ2-3; TRBD2 agrees at 10 bases. Germline assignment: CDR1 SGHNT and CDR2 YENEEA. The CDR3 has 15 residues. With 4 bases clipped from V and 6 bases from J, the junction kept 7 bases outside the gene matches. CDR3 DNA sequence: TGTGCCAGCAGCTCAGCGGGGGGGCTTTCGGATACGCAGTATTTT. This gives the protein CASSSAGGLSDTQYF.

The rearrangement links TRBV25-1 to TRBJ2-7; the D gene is possibly TRBD1 (6 bases). Trimming took 2 bases from V and 6 from J, leaving 11 bases between them. This CDR3 is built from 13 residues. Germline CDR1 and CDR2: MGHDK and SYGVNS. Here the CDR3 reads CASSEPTGFEQYF. CDR3 bases: TGTGCCAGCAGTGAACCGACAGGTTTCGAGCAGTACTTC.

This clone came up a few times. The V gene is TRBV30, the J gene TRBJ1-6; the D is unclear. The V gene lost 1 base and the J gene lost 9 bases, with 4 bases spanning the gap. The CDR3 is 11 residues long. The germline CDR1 and CDR2 sequences are GTSNPN and SVGIG (reference sequence). CDR3 protein: CAWSGSSPLHF. DNA for the CDR3: TGTGCCTGGAGTGGGAGTTCACCCCTCCACTTT.

V usage is TRBV28 and J usage is TRBJ1-2, with 9 bases that match TRBD1. V lost 6 bases, J lost 0 bases, and 11 bases stayed unmatched. Per germline, CDR1 MDHEN and CDR2 SYDVKM. The CDR3 consists of 17 residues. The CDR3 sequence: CASRLTGQGPANYGYTF. The CDR3 DNA reads TGTGCCAGCAGGCTAACGGGACAGGGTCCAGCTAACTATGGCTACACCTTC.

This clone was seen a handful of times. The chain couples TRBV10-3 to TRBJ1-1, with D maybe TRBD1 (5 bases). CDR1 and CDR2 from the germline V gene are ENHRY and SYGVKD. There are 15 residues in the CDR3. The V end lost 0 bases, the J end lost 6 bases, and 14 bases lay between the germline ends. The CDR3 DNA is TGTGCCATCAGTGAGTCGGGGGGAAAAGTGGCTGAAGCTTTCTTT. As protein: CAISESGGKVAEAFF.

The chain combines TRBV5-1 with TRBJ1-3; 9 bases fit TRBD1. Germline trimming cut 0 bases from V and 1 base from J; bases unmatched to any gene: 2. This CDR3 has 16 amino acids. CDR1 SGHRS and CDR2 YFSETQ come from the germline V gene. CDR3 amino acids: CASSLAQGASGNTIYF. The CDR3 DNA sequence: TGCGCCAGCAGCTTGGCACAGGGGGCATCTGGAAACACCATATATTTT.

The chain recombines TRBV11-2 with TRBJ1-1; no definite D call. CDR3 length: 12 amino acids. V dropped 5 bases and J dropped 7 bases, with 11 bases sitting between them. In germline, CDR1 is SGHAT, CDR2 FQNNGV. The CDR3 sequence: CASSPKAGEAFF. The CDR3 DNA sequence: TGTGCCAGCAGCCCAAAAGCGGGTGAAGCTTTCTTT.

This chain links TRBV6-5 with TRBJ2-7, with 8 bases that match TRBD2. V lost 5 bases and J lost 6; bases outside the gene matches: 12. This CDR3 has 15 amino acids. Germline V gives CDR1 MNHEY, CDR2 SVGAGI. This CDR3 is CASSRGLVRSGEQYF. The CDR3 DNA reads as TGTGCCAGCAGTAGGGGACTAGTTAGGTCCGGCGAGCAGTACTTC.

CDR3 in amino acids: CASSQLGGEAFF. CDR3 coding DNA: TGTGCCAGCAGCCAGTTAGGGGGTGAAGCTTTCTTT. The chain uses TRBV9 and TRBJ1-1; D may be TRBD1 (6 bases). V was shortened by 4 bases and J by 7 bases, with 11 bases between the two germline ends. The germline V gene encodes CDR1 SGDLS and CDR2 YYNGEE. The CDR3 covers 12 residues.

This chain joins TRBV19 and TRBJ1-1, with D maybe TRBD1 (6 bases). The CDR3 consists of 15 residues. The V end lost 5 bases, the J end lost 2 bases, and 15 bases lay between the germline ends. Germline assignment: CDR1 LNHDA and CDR2 SQIVND (reference sequence). CDR3 loop: CASSENRVLNTEAFF. The CDR3 bases are TGTGCCAGTAGTGAGAACAGGGTTTTAAACACTGAAGCTTTCTTT.

V is TRBV4-2 and J is TRBJ2-3; 16 bases line up with TRBD2. CDR1 and CDR2 from the germline V gene are LGHNA and YNFKEQ. Trimming took 6 bases from V and 3 from J; bases not matched to a gene: 12. The CDR3 is 19 residues long. CDR3: CASSSSGTSGGAVTDTQYF. CDR3 nucleotides: TGTGCCAGCAGTTCCAGCGGGACTAGCGGGGGGGCCGTGACAGATACGCAGTATTTT.

J is TRBJ1-2 and V is TRBV10-1, with 9 bases identical to TRBD1. CDR1 and CDR2 (germline): WNHNN, SYGVQD (reference sequence). With 0 bases clipped from V and 4 bases from J, the junction kept 0 bases outside the gene matches. CDR3 length equals 14 residues. CDR3: CASSESGQGYGYTF. In DNA, the CDR3 is TGCGCCAGCAGTGAGTCGGGACAGGGCTATGGCTACACCTTC.

The CDR3 sequence is CASSRMTGGGGELFF. CDR3 sequence (DNA): TGTGCCAGCAGCCGGATGACAGGGGGCGGCGGGGAGCTGTTTTTT. V usage is TRBV6-2 or TRBV6-3 and J usage is TRBJ2-2; 10 bases align to TRBD1. This CDR3 region has 15 residues. V dropped 6 bases and J dropped 7; count of bases not matched to a gene: 8. The germline gives CDR1 MNHEY, CDR2 SVGEGT.

The chain uses TRBV27 and TRBJ2-7; TRBD1 matches at 9 bases. V dropped 11 bases and J dropped 9; count of bases not matched to a gene: 14. The CDR3 is 13 residues long. Per germline, CDR1 MNHEY and CDR2 SMNVEV (reference sequence). This CDR3 is CARNPRDRDGQYF. The CDR3 nucleotides read TGTGCCCGAAACCCCCGGGACAGGGATGGGCAGTACTTC.

The J gene is TRBJ1-5, the V gene TRBV21-1; TRBD1 was called by the table and not checked on the DNA. TRBV21-1 is a recognized pseudogene. This CDR3 is 14 amino acids long. The CDR3 DNA sequence: TGTGCCAGCAGAGGACAGGGGGCATGTCAGCCCCAGCATTTT. Translated: CASRGQGACQPQHF.

This clone occurred once. This chain uses TRBV5-1 with TRBJ1-6; 7 nucleotides align to TRBD1. The junction had 9 bases not matched to a gene; V was cut back by 2 bases and J by 10 bases. This CDR3 has 15 residues. Germline CDR1 is SGHRS and CDR2 is YFSETQ. The CDR3 region is CASSLTRDSGSPLHF. The DNA for the CDR3 is TGCGCCAGCAGCTTAACCCGGGACAGCGGGTCACCCCTCCACTTT.

The chain carries TRBV28 and TRBJ1-1; 8 bases line up with TRBD1. This CDR3 region has 13 residues. Germline V lookup: CDR1 MDHEN, CDR2 SYDVKM. V shed 6 bases and J 4 bases; nucleotides not matched to a gene: 4. The CDR3 DNA reads as TGTGCCAGCAGGATTACAGGGGGCACTGAAGCTTTCTTT. Its protein product is CASRITGGTEAFF.

The V call is TRBV18, the J call TRBJ1-2, with 7 bases that match TRBD1. This CDR3 is built from 15 residues. V shed 3 bases and J 6 bases; nucleotides not matched to a gene: 10. Germline V gene lookup returns CDR1 KGHSH and CDR2 LQKENI. The CDR3 loop reads CASSPGQEIVDGYTF. CDR3 nucleotide sequence: TGTGCCAGCTCACCCGGACAGGAAATAGTAGATGGCTACACCTTC. The full variable domain, rest sourced from reference TRBV18 and TRBJ1-2, is NAGVMQNPRHLVRRRGQEARLRCSPMKGHSHVYWYRQLPEEGLKFMVYLQKENIIDESGMPKERFSAEFPKEGPSILRIQQVVRGDSAAYFCASSPGQEIVDGYTFGSGTRLTVV.

The chain has TRBV4-1 and TRBJ1-2; tentative D call: TRBD1 (5 bases). The CDR3 covers 15 residues. From germline, CDR1 is MGHRA and CDR2 YSYEKL. V shed 0 bases and J shed 3 bases, with 11 bases lying between them. DNA of the CDR3: TGCGCCAGCAGCCAAGATCCCCAGGGTCACTATGGCTACACCTTC. Residues: CASSQDPQGHYGYTF.

V gene TRBV19 combines with J gene TRBJ1-1, with 9 bases aligning to TRBD1. CDR1 and CDR2 (germline): LNHDA, SQIVND (reference sequence). The CDR3 has 16 residues. V lost 8 bases, J lost 4 bases, and 14 bases stayed unmatched. CDR3 sequence (DNA): TGTGCCAGTGTTACACTTCCGGGACAGGGAACCACTGAAGCTTTCTTT. As protein: CASVTLPGQGTTEAFF.

In its sample, this clone ranks as medium-sized. V gene TRBV28 combines with J gene TRBJ1-2; TRBD1 agrees at 9 bases. V was pared by 3 bases and J by 6 bases, with 11 bases of the junction left unmatched. This CDR3 has 16 amino acids. Germline CDR1 is MDHEN and CDR2 is SYDVKM. CDR3: CASSFLEGTGSNGYTF. The CDR3 nucleotides read TGTGCCAGCAGTTTTTTGGAGGGGACAGGGAGTAATGGCTACACCTTC.